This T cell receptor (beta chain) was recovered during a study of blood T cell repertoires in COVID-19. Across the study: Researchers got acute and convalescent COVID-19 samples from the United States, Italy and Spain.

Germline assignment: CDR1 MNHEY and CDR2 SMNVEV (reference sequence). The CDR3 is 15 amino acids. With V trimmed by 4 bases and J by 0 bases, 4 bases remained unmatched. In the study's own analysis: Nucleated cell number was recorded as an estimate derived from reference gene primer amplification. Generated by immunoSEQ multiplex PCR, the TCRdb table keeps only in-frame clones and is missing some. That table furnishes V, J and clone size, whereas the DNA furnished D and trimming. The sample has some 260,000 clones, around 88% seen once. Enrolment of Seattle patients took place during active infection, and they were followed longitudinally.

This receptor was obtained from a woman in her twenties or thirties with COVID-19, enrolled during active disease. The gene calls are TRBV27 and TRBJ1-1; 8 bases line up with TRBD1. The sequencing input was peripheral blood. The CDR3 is CASSSGGFMNTEAFF. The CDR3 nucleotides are TGTGCCAGCAGTTCAGGGGGCTTCATGAACACTGAAGCTTTCTTT.